The source of this T cell receptor (beta chain) is a study of shared clonotypes between healthy human individuals. Study summary: CD4 naive and memory got three plates each, CD8 naive two, CD8 memory one.

The table came from immunoSEQ multiplex PCR; TCRdb's copy has only in-frame clones and leaves some out. This table has hundreds of thousands of clones, 74% appearing once. Germline values: CDR1 MNHNS, CDR2 SASEGT. Trimming shortened V by 6 bases and J by 6 bases, and 12 bases separated the two germline ends. The CDR3 length is 12 residues. The chain carries TRBV6-1 and TRBJ2-7; D may be TRBD1 (6 bases). Sequencing was performed on memory CD4+ T cells sorted from blood. Subset reported: CD45RA-negative fraction. This TCR came from a woman in her twenties or thirties in good health. CDR3 DNA sequence: TGTGCCAGCAGGGACAGTGATCGCGAGCAGTACTTC. Residues: CASRDSDREQYF.